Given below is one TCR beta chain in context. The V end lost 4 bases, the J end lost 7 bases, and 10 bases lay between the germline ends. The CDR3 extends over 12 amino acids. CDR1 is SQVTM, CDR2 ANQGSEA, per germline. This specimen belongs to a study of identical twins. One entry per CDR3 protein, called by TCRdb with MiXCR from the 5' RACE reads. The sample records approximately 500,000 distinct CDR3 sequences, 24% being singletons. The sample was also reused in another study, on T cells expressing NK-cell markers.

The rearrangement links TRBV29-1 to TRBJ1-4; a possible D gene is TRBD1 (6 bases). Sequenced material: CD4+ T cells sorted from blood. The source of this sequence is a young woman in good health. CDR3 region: CSVGRGGEKLFF. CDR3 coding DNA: TGCAGCGTTGGCAGGGGAGGTGAAAAACTGTTTTTT.